These 24 T cell receptor beta chains came from one sample sequenced in a study of T cell repertoires in cytomegalovirus infection. No antigen is known for these receptors. In TCRdb, the reads were re-called with MiXCR into one record per CDR3 protein. Of roughly 51,000 distinct CDR3 sequences listed, around 20% are singletons. Sequenced here: CD8+ T cells from cultured PBMCs, sampled from culture after CMV antigen stimulation. Receptor source: a human donor in good health (CMV status not recorded). Some clones in this sample may be carry-over from other donors' samples.

Comments on this clonotype: One end of the junction varies from germline; a read error may be responsible. The genes are TRBV7-9 and TRBJ1-1, with D possibly TRBD1 on 5 matching bases. Germline CDR1 SEHNR, CDR2 FQNEAQ (reference sequence). This CDR3 is built from 15 residues. CDR3 DNA sequence: TGTGCCAGCAGCTTAGCGTGGCAGGGTAACACTGAAGCTTTTTTT. It is translated as CASSLAWQGNTEAFF.

This clonotype is medium-sized within its sample. The chain combines TRBV6-6 with TRBJ2-1; D unclear. The CDR3 loop spans 12 amino acids. Germline lookup yields CDR1 MNHNY and CDR2 SVGAGI (reference sequence). The ends were cut back, 6 bases at V and 7 bases at J, with 10 bases in the middle. CDR3 loop: CASSRPRNEQFF. For the CDR3, the DNA is TGTGCCAGCAGCCGCCCTAGAAATGAGCAGTTCTTC.

V gene TRBV12-3 or TRBV12-4 combines with J gene TRBJ1-2; tentatively, D is TRBD1 (5 bases). V lost 5 bases to trimming and J lost 2 bases, with 12 bases between them. CDR3 size: 14 residues. The CDR3 here is CASSVSGPNYGYTF. The DNA for the CDR3 is TGTGCCAGCAGTGTATCGGGGCCAAACTATGGCTACACCTTC.

This clonotype was seen only once. The CDR3: CASGHGPPGPYEQYF. CDR3 sequence (DNA): TGTGCCAGCGGACACGGGCCCCCCGGCCCCTACGAGCAGTACTTC. This chain links TRBV7-2 with TRBJ2-7, with D tentatively TRBD1 (5 bases). The germline CDR1 and CDR2 sequences are SGHTA and FQGNSA. Between the trimmed V and J ends, which lost 8 bases and 2 bases, there was a span of 19 bases. The CDR3 runs to 15 residues.

This chain connects TRBV7-2 to TRBJ1-1, with D tentatively TRBD1 (6 bases). Germline V CDR1 and CDR2: SGHTA, FQGNSA. V lost 1 base and J lost 6, with 15 bases in between. The CDR3 has 15 amino acids. In DNA, the CDR3 is TGTGCCAGCAGCTTAGTCGGGGGGGGGCTCGCTGAAGCTTTCTTT. Its protein is CASSLVGGGLAEAFF.

This clonotype was seen a few times. The rearrangement joins TRBV15 to TRBJ2-1, with a weak D call TRBD1 (5 bases). The CDR3 consists of 13 residues. Germline lookup yields CDR1 LNHNV and CDR2 YYDKDF (reference sequence). Between the trimmed V and J ends, which lost 5 bases and 3 bases, there was a span of 8 bases. CDR3 DNA sequence: TGTGCCACCAGCGTGGACAACTACAATGAGCAGTTCTTC. It is translated as CATSVDNYNEQFF.

This clonotype was counted only a few times. The rearrangement uses TRBV12-5 and TRBJ1-4; D is perhaps TRBD1 (6 bases). V was pared by 1 base and J by 7 bases, with 19 bases between. The CDR3 has 17 amino acids. The germline CDR1 and CDR2 sequences are LGHNT and FRNRAP. The CDR3 protein is CASGLAQGRGVGEKLFF. In DNA, the CDR3 is TGTGCTAGTGGTTTGGCCCAGGGGAGAGGTGTAGGTGAAAAACTGTTTTTT.

Note on this clonotype: A much larger clone differs by one base, so this may be a read error. This chain joins TRBV7-8 and TRBJ2-3, with 10 bases matching TRBD2. Germline V gives CDR1 SGHVS, CDR2 FQNEAQ. There are 15 residues in the CDR3. The chain's CDR3 is CASGGLASSTDMQYF. In DNA form, the CDR3 reads TGTGCCTCGGGGGGACTAGCGTCTAGCACAGATATGCAGTATTTT. Variable domain in full (rest from reference TRBV7-8 and TRBJ2-3): GAGVSQSPRYKVAKRGQDVALRCDPISGHVSLFWYQQALGQGPEFLTYFQNEAQLDKSGLPSDRFFAERPEGSVSTLKIQRTQQEDSAVYLCASGGLASSTDMQYFGPGTRLTVL.

The V and J genes are TRBV27 and TRBJ2-7; TRBD1 aligns across 9 bases. V lost 6 bases to trimming and J lost 3 bases; unmatched junction nucleotides: 6. This CDR3 region has 14 residues. Germline CDR1 reads MNHEY; CDR2 reads SMNVEV (reference sequence). As DNA, the CDR3 is TGTGCCAGCAGCCAAGCGGGACAGGGCTACGAGCAGTACTTC. As protein: CASSQAGQGYEQYF.

The chain has TRBV4-3 and TRBJ1-6; D call uncertain. This CDR3 is built from 14 residues. Trimming stripped 0 bases from V and 16 bases from J, with 16 bases between. Germline V gene lookup returns CDR1 LGHNA and CDR2 YSLEER. The CDR3 protein is CASSQEVLVRRLHF. Here the CDR3 DNA reads TGCGCCAGCAGCCAAGAAGTCCTGGTAAGACGGCTCCACTTT.

The V gene is TRBV7-6, the J gene TRBJ2-5, with 7 bases aligning to TRBD2. The junction had 8 bases not matched to a gene; V was cut back by 4 bases and J by 0 bases. This CDR3 spans 16 amino acids. Germline CDR1 SGHVS, CDR2 FNYEAQ. The chain's CDR3 is CASSSPPRGDQETQYF. CDR3 nucleotides: TGTGCCAGCAGCTCCCCCCCCCGGGGGGACCAAGAGACCCAGTACTTC.

The rearrangement joins TRBV4-3 to TRBJ2-4; D may be TRBD1 or TRBD2 (5 bases each). The CDR3 is 15 amino acids. Trimming cost V 0 bases and J 7 bases, with 13 bases left between them. Germline V lookup: CDR1 LGHNA, CDR2 YSLEER. CDR3 loop: CASSQDSGGWNIQYF. CDR3 DNA sequence: TGCGCCAGCAGCCAAGATAGTGGGGGATGGAACATTCAGTACTTC.

This clonotype was observed at least ten times. The CDR3 is CASSIFGGALDEQFF. CDR3 bases: TGTGCCAGTAGTATTTTCGGGGGGGCGCTAGATGAGCAGTTCTTC. The gene calls are TRBV19 and TRBJ2-1, with 8 positions matching TRBD2. CDR1 is LNHDA and CDR2 is SQIVND in the germline V gene (reference sequence). The V segment lost 3 bases and the J segment 8 bases; nucleotides outside the gene matches: 9. CDR3 length: 15 residues.

This clonotype was seen a handful of times. CDR3 sequence: CASSLRGRALIDEQFF. In DNA, the CDR3 is TGTGCCAGCAGCTTAAGAGGGAGGGCTCTGATCGATGAGCAGTTCTTC. The rearrangement uses TRBV11-1 and TRBJ2-1; 7 positions agree with TRBD2. The germline gives CDR1 SGHAT, CDR2 FQDESV (reference sequence). With 2 bases clipped from V and 8 bases from J, the junction kept 12 bases outside the gene matches. CDR3 length: 16 residues. Looking up the rest from reference TRBV11-1 and TRBJ2-1 gives the full variable domain: EAEVAQSPRYKITEKSQAVAFWCDPISGHATLYWYRQILGQGPELLVQFQDESVVDDSQLPKDRFSAERLKGVDSTLKIQPAELGDSAMYLCASSLRGRALIDEQFFGPGTRLTVL.

This rearrangement joins TRBV7-8 to TRBJ2-1; weak D call: TRBD2 (6 bases). V lost 4 bases, J lost 5 bases, and 15 bases lay in between. The CDR3 loop spans 15 amino acids. The germline V gene has CDR1 SGHVS and CDR2 FQNEAQ. The DNA for the CDR3 is TGTGCCAGCAGCTACGGGACTCGCCATGACAATGAGCAGTTCTTC. Encoded protein: CASSYGTRHDNEQFF.

J is TRBJ1-2 and V is TRBV7-6; D possibly corresponds to TRBD1 (5 bases). The CDR3 loop spans 13 amino acids. The V end was cut by 3 bases, the J end by 8 bases, with 13 bases between. Looked up from germline, CDR1 is SGHVS and CDR2 is FNYEAQ. The CDR3 reads CASSLVVGGGYTF. The CDR3 DNA is TGTGCCAGCAGCTTGGTGGTGGGGGGAGGCTACACCTTC.

The rearrangement uses TRBV12-3 or TRBV12-4 and TRBJ2-1; D call uncertain. The ends were cut back, 5 bases at V and 4 bases at J, with 6 bases in the middle. CDR3 length equals 12 residues. The CDR3 DNA reads as TGTGCCAGCAGTCCAGAGTACAATGAGCAGTTCTTC. Encoded protein: CASSPEYNEQFF.

This chain links TRBV7-2 with TRBJ2-2; 7 bases match TRBD2. Germline CDR1 and CDR2: SGHTA and FQGNSA. This CDR3 has 17 residues. V trimming: 2 bases; J trimming: 0 bases; junction bases outside the gene matches: 6. CDR3 region: CASSLLPSGANTGELFF. Written as DNA, the CDR3 is TGTGCCAGCAGCTTACTCCCTAGCGGCGCGAACACCGGGGAGCTGTTTTTT.

The chain employs TRBV7-2 and TRBJ2-3; 8 bases are shared with TRBD1. The CDR3 is 17 amino acids. The trim removed 4 bases at V and 2 bases at J, leaving 11 bases unmatched. CDR1 SGHTA and CDR2 FQGNSA come from the germline V gene. The CDR3 sequence: CASSYFRDRYFTDTQYF. Written as DNA, the CDR3 is TGTGCCAGCAGCTATTTCCGGGACAGGTATTTCACAGATACGCAGTATTTT.

This clonotype was counted between two and nine times. The genes are TRBV7-9 and TRBJ1-1; D possibly corresponds to TRBD1 (6 bases). V lost 10 bases to trimming and J lost 5 bases, with 14 bases between them. The V gene's germline CDR1 is SEHNR and CDR2 FQNEAQ (reference sequence). The CDR3 runs to 12 residues. The DNA of the CDR3 is TGTGCCACGCTGGGGGCGCGGACTGAAGCTTTCTTT. Its protein is CATLGARTEAFF.

Only a few counts were recorded for this clonotype. The chain uses TRBV7-9 and TRBJ2-1; 7 positions agree with TRBD1. V was pared by 5 bases and J by 6 bases, with 7 bases of the junction left unmatched. CDR1 and CDR2 (germline): SEHNR, FQNEAQ (reference sequence). The CDR3 is 14 amino acids. In DNA form, the CDR3 reads TGTGCCAGCAGCGCTCCGGGACAGCCCAATGAGCAGTTCTTC. Translation gives CASSAPGQPNEQFF.

This chain connects TRBV27 to TRBJ2-1; 14 nucleotides agree with TRBD2. The CDR3 length is 15 residues. V lost 6 bases and J lost 6; bases outside the gene matches: 4. Germline CDR1 reads MNHEY; CDR2 reads SMNVEV (reference sequence). As DNA, the CDR3 is TGTGCCAGCAGCCAGGGACTAGCGGGGGCCAATGAGCAGTTCTTC. It yields the protein CASSQGLAGANEQFF.

This clonotype was recorded a few times. V is TRBV7-2 and J is TRBJ2-7; 9 positions agree with TRBD2. Germline V CDR1 and CDR2: SGHTA, FQGNSA. V shed 5 bases, J shed 7 bases, and the junction held 12 bases outside the gene matches. CDR3 length equals 15 residues. DNA of the CDR3: TGTGCCAGCAGCAGCCCTGGCGGGGGGGCCCGGGAGCAGTACTTC. Amino acids: CASSSPGGGAREQYF.

This clonotype occurred a few times. The chain couples TRBV7-9 to TRBJ1-2; perhaps TRBD1 as D (5 bases). CDR1 and CDR2 (germline): SEHNR, FQNEAQ (reference sequence). CDR3 length: 12 amino acids. Trimming cost V 0 bases and J 7 bases, with 6 bases left between them. CDR3 DNA: TGTGCCAGCAGCTTAGCAACAGGTGGCTACACCTTC. Encoded protein: CASSLATGGYTF.